This TCR beta chain was recovered during a study of blood T cell repertoires in COVID-19. The CDR3 covers 15 residues. Germline V lookup: CDR1 SGHNT, CDR2 YYREEE (reference sequence). V dropped 1 base and J dropped 3 bases, with 11 bases sitting between them. Libraries were prepared by immunoSEQ multiplex PCR; TCRdb keeps only in-frame clonotypes and omits some of them. The table includes 95,000 to 110,000 clones, 75% to 95% detected once. The sequencing sample was made of peripheral blood. This TCR was sampled from a human donor in a cohort sampled during active COVID-19. The rearrangement uses TRBV5-4 and TRBJ2-1, with D perhaps TRBD2 (5 bases). CDR3 in amino acids: CASSLTEAGYNEQFF. For the CDR3, the DNA is TGTGCCAGCAGCTTGACGGAGGCGGGCTACAATGAGCAGTTCTTC.